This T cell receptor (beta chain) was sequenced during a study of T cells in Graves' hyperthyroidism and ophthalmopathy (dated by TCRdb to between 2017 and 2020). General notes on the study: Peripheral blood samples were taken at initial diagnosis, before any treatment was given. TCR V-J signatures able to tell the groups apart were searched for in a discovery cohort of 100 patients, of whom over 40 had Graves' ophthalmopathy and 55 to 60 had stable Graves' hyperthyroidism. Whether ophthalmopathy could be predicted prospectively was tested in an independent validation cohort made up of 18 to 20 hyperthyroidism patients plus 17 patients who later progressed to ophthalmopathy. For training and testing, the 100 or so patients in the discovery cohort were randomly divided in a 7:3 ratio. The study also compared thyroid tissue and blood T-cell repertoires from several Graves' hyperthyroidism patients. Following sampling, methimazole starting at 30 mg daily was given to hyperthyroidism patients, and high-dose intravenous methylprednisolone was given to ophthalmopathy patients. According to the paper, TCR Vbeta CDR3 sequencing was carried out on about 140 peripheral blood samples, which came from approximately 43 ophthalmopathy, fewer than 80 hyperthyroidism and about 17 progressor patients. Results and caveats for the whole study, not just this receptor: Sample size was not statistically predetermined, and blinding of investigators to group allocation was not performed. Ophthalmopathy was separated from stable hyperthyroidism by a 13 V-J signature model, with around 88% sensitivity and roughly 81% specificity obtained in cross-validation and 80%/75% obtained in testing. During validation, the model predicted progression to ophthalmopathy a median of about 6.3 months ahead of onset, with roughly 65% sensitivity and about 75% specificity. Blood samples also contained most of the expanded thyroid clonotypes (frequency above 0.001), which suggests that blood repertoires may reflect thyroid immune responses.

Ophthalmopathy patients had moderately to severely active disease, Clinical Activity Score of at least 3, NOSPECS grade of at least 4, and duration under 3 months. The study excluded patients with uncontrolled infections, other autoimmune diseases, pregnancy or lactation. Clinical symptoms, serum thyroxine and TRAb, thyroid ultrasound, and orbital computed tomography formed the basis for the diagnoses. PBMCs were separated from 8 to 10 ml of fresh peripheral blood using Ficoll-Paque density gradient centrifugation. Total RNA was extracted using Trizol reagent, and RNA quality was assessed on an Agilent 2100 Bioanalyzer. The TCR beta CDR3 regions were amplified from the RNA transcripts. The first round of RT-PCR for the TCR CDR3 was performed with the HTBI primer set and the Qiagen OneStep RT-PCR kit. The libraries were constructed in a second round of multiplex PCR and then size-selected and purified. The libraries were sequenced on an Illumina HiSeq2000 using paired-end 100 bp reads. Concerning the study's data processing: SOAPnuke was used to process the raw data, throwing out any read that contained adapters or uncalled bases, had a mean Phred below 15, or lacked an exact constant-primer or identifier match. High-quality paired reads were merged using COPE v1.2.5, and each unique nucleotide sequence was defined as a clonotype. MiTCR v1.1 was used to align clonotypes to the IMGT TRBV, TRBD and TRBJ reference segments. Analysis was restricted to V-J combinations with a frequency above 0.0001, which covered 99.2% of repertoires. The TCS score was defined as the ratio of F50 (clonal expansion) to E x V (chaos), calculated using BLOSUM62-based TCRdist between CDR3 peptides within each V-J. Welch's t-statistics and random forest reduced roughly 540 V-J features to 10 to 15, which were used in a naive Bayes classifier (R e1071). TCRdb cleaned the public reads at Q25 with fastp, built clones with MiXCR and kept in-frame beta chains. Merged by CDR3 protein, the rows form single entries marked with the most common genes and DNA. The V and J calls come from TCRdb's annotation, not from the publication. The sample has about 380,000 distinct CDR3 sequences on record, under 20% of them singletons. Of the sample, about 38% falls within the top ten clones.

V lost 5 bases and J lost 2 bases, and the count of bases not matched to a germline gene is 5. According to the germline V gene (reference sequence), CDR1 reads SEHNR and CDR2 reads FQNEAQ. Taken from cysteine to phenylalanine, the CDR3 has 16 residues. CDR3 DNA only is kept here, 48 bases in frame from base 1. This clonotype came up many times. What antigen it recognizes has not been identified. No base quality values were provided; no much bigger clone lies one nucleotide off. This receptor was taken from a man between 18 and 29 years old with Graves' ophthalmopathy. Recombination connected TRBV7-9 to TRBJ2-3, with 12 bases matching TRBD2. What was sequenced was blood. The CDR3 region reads CASSPWTSGDTDTQYF. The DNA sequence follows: TGTGCCAGCAGCCCATGGACTAGCGGGGACACAGATACGCAGTATTTT. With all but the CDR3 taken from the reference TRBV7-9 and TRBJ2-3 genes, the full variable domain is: DTGVSQNPRHKITKRGQNVTFRCDPISEHNRLYWYRQTLGQGPEFLTYFQNEAQLEKSRLLSDRFSAERPKGSFSTLEIQRTEQGDSAMYLCASSPWTSGDTDTQYFGPGTRLTVL.